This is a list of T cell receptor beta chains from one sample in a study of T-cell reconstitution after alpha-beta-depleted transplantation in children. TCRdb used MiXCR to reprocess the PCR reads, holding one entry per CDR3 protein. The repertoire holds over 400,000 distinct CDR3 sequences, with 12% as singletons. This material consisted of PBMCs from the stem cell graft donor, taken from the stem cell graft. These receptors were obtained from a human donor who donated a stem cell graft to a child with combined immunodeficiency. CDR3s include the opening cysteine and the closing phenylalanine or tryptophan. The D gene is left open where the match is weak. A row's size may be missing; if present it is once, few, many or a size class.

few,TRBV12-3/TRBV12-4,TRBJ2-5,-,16,CASSPYLATRAETQYF,TGTGCCAGCAGTCCTTACTTAGCGACCCGAGCGGAGACCCAGTACTTC
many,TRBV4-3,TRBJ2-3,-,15,CASSHRMAGTDTQYF,TGCGCCAGCAGCCACCGAATGGCAGGCACAGATACGCAGTATTTT
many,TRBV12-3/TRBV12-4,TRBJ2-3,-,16,CASTPLGRGNTDTQYF,TGTGCCAGCACCCCCCTAGGTAGGGGCAACACAGATACGCAGTATTTT
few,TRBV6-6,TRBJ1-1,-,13,CATKLEGGTEAFF,TGTGCCACCAAGCTCGAGGGGGGGACTGAAGCTTTCTTT
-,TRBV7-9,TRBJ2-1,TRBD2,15,CASNPSGRAYNEQFF,TGTGCCAGCAATCCAAGCGGGAGGGCCTACAATGAGCAGTTCTTC
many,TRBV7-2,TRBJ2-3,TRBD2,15,CASSRLAGYTDTQYF,TGTGCCAGCAGCCGACTAGCGGGCTACACAGATACGCAGTATTTT
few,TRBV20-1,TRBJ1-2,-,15,CSARDDGQGNYGYTF,TGCAGTGCTAGAGATGACGGGCAGGGAAACTATGGCTACACCTTC
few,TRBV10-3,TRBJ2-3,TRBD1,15,CATLGQVTLGDTQYF,TGTGCCACCCTGGGACAGGTTACTCTCGGGGATACGCAGTATTTT
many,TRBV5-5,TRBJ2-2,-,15,CASSFAGASSGELFF,TGTGCCAGCAGCTTTGCGGGGGCTTCTAGCGGGGAGCTGTTTTTT
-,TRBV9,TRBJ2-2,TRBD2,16,CASSVDSGVDTGELFF,TGTGCCAGCAGCGTAGATAGCGGGGTCGACACCGGGGAGCTGTTTTTT
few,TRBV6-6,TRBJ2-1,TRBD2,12,CASMPSGNEQFF,TGTGCCAGCATGCCTAGCGGGAATGAGCAGTTCTTC
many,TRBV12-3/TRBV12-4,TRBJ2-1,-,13,CASSLARQGMKFF,TGTGCCAGCAGTTTAGCGCGCCAGGGGATGAAGTTCTTC
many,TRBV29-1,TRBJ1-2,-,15,CSVEGQEGHNYGYTF,TGCAGCGTTGAGGGCCAAGAGGGCCATAATTATGGCTACACCTTC
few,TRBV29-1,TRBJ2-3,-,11,CSGADADTQYF,TGCAGCGGGGCGGATGCAGATACGCAGTATTTT
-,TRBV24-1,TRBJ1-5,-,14,CATSSRNSNQPQHF,TGTGCCACCAGTTCTAGGAATAGCAATCAGCCCCAGCATTTT
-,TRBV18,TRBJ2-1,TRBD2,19,CASSSGLAGWGVSYNEQFF,TGTGCCAGCTCGTCGGGACTAGCGGGTTGGGGCGTGTCCTACAATGAGCAGTTCTTC
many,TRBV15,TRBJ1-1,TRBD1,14,CATKTGLGNTEAFF,TGTGCCACCAAGACAGGGCTCGGGAACACTGAAGCTTTCTTT